The rows below give T cell receptor beta chains drawn from one sample of a study of human T cells and chemical hapten exposure. One entry per CDR3 protein, called by TCRdb with MiXCR from the RACE reads. Of 95,000 to 130,000 distinct CDR3 sequences in the sample, about an eighth are singletons; the top ten hold around 1.4%. Sequenced material: whole blood, taken in connection with sensitization to the hapten diphenylcyclopropenone (DPC). The receptor set was obtained from a woman in her forties or fifties with alopecia areata. Some clones in this sample may be carry-over from other donors' samples. The CDR3 runs from the conserved cysteine through the conserved F or W. D genes are given only for firm matches.

CDR3 length	D gene	J gene	V gene	CDR3 protein
14	-	TRBJ2-7	TRBV18	CASSPSGSRYEQYF
13	TRBD1	TRBJ1-1	TRBV6-6	CASTIGQGSEAFF
14	-	TRBJ1-5	TRBV5-1	CASSLEGGNQPQHF
12	-	TRBJ2-3	TRBV7-2	CASSRGTSTQYF
17	TRBD1	TRBJ1-5	TRBV20-1	CSARSRDRGRKDQPQHF
11	-	TRBJ2-2	TRBV28	CASSQARWVFF
15	TRBD1	TRBJ2-7	TRBV19	CASSPGQGAPYEQYF
14	-	TRBJ2-7	TRBV28	CASSFRGRDYEQYF
14	-	TRBJ1-2	TRBV12-3/TRBV12-4	CASIPTGSNYGYTF
14	TRBD1	TRBJ1-1	TRBV7-2	CASSIQGANTEAFF
14	-	TRBJ2-7	TRBV29-1	CSVALTYTSYEQYF
14	-	TRBJ2-2	TRBV5-1	CASSSTGNTGELFF
11	-	TRBJ2-7	TRBV7-2	CASTSSYEQYF
12	-	TRBJ2-3	TRBV12-3/TRBV12-4	CASSFSTDTQYF
14	TRBD1	TRBJ2-5	TRBV12-3/TRBV12-4	CASNLQGARETQYF
15	-	TRBJ2-5	TRBV2	CASSEVYTGRETQYF
14	-	TRBJ1-2	TRBV6-5	CASKRTGTHYGYTF
16	TRBD1	TRBJ2-2	TRBV7-8	CASSPRAGQGAGELFF
15	-	TRBJ1-4	TRBV19	CASRSFSGTNEKLFF
14	-	TRBJ1-1	TRBV7-2	CASSQRRMNTEAFF
17	-	TRBJ2-2	TRBV7-2	CASSLELPALNTGELFF
15	TRBD1	TRBJ2-2	TRBV28	CASHSGTGYTGELFF
14	-	TRBJ1-4	TRBV4-2	CASGGAGTNEKLFF
14	-	TRBJ1-1	TRBV7-6	CASSLGHQNTEAFF
12	-	TRBJ1-5	TRBV6-2/TRBV6-3	CASSSSGQPQHF
17	TRBD1	TRBJ1-6	TRBV6-2/TRBV6-3	CASSTRTGSSYNSPLHF
16	TRBD2	TRBJ2-3	TRBV20-1	CSAPRTSGSSTDTQYF
16	-	TRBJ1-4	TRBV24-1	CATQASGRSTNEKLFF
15	-	TRBJ2-6	TRBV28	CASSSRRTGANVLTF
14	-	TRBJ2-7	TRBV5-1	CASSRGTTIYEQYF